Listed here are 30 T cell receptor beta chains from one sample, sequenced in a study of control samples from healthy donors and cancer patients. Assay used: immunoSEQ multiplex PCR; TCRdb lists only in-frame clones, some missing. There are under 130,000 clones in the sample; 83% occur only once, and around 14% lies in the top ten. Sequenced input: blood. These receptors all come from a woman aged 45-65 years in good health.

The chain recombines TRBV11-2 with TRBJ2-3; 10 nucleotides match TRBD1. Germline V lookup: CDR1 SGHAT, CDR2 FQNNGV. The CDR3 extends over 12 amino acids. V trimming: 5 bases; J trimming: 14 bases; junction bases outside the gene matches: 7. CDR3 sequence (DNA): TGTGCCAGCAGCGGGCCGGGACAGGGGTCGTATTTT. Protein product: CASSGPGQGSYF.

The chain is built from TRBV7-3 and TRBJ2-1; D unclear. V lost 4 bases and J 7 bases, leaving 23 bases between the germline ends. Germline values: CDR1 SGHTA, CDR2 FQGTGA. The CDR3 is 17 residues long. In DNA, the CDR3 is TGTGCCAGCAGCTCCGGAATGATAAGGACCCCGATTAATGAGCAGTTCTTC. Its protein product is CASSSGMIRTPINEQFF.

CDR3 nucleotide sequence: TGTGCCAGCAGCTTTAGGGAGACCCAGTACTTC. Translated: CASSFRETQYF. The J gene is TRBJ2-5, the V gene TRBV7-6; D gene unclear. CDR1 and CDR2 from the germline V gene are SGHVS and FNYEAQ. Trimming stripped 3 bases from V and 5 bases from J, with 4 bases between. The CDR3 contains 11 residues.

This rearrangement joins TRBV27 to TRBJ2-1; D possibly uses TRBD1 or TRBD2 (6 bases each). The V end lost 1 base, the J end lost 3 bases, and 10 bases lay between the germline ends. Germline V gives CDR1 MNHEY, CDR2 SMNVEV (reference sequence). This CDR3 region has 15 residues. The CDR3, as DNA: TGTGCCAGCAGTTTATATGCGGGACACTACAATGAGCAGTTCTTC. It specifies CASSLYAGHYNEQFF.

This rearrangement joins TRBV29-1 to TRBJ2-1; possibly TRBD1 for D (6 bases). The CDR3 covers 12 residues. Germline assignment: CDR1 SQVTM and CDR2 ANQGSEA. Trimming took 1 base from V and 7 from J, leaving 8 bases between them. Here the CDR3 DNA reads TGCAGCGTTGAAGGGACAGTTAATGAGCAGTTCTTC. It translates to CSVEGTVNEQFF.

A remark on this clone: Different DNA sequences within this sample yield the same CDR3. Here the CDR3 DNA reads TGTGCCACCAGTGATCCAGGGAATCAGCCCCAGCATTTT. It codes for CATSDPGNQPQHF. The chain joins TRBV24-1 to TRBJ1-5; a weak D match, TRBD1 (5 bases). The CDR3 runs to 13 residues. Germline CDR1 is KGHDR and CDR2 is SFDVKD. Between the trimmed V and J ends, which lost 3 bases and 4 bases, there was a span of 6 bases.

This chain uses TRBV6-6 with TRBJ1-6; D call uncertain. Germline V CDR1 and CDR2: MNHNY, SVGAGI (reference sequence). The CDR3 has 13 residues. Trimming cost V 11 bases and J 6 bases, with 14 bases left between them. The CDR3 sequence is CASLGEGNSPLHF. The CDR3 region has the DNA TGTGCCTCCCTGGGAGAGGGTAATTCACCCCTCCACTTT.

The chain combines TRBV24-1 with TRBJ2-5, with 7 positions matching TRBD2. The ends lost 4 bases at V and 2 bases at J; junction bases unmatched: 12. The CDR3 is made up of 17 amino acids. Per germline, CDR1 KGHDR and CDR2 SFDVKD. The DNA of the CDR3 is TGTGCCACCAGTGACCGACCCGTATGGACTAGACAAGAGACCCAGTACTTC. Translated: CATSDRPVWTRQETQYF.

The rearrangement joins TRBV7-2 to TRBJ2-7; 14 bases align to TRBD2. Trimming removed 3 bases from V and 10 bases from J; junction bases left unmatched: 14. This CDR3 has 17 amino acids. Germline CDR1 reads SGHTA; CDR2 reads FQGNSA. CDR3 in amino acids: CASSLVPPGLAGARQYF. The CDR3 DNA reads TGTGCCAGCAGCTTGGTACCACCGGGACTAGCGGGGGCACGACAGTACTTC.

The gene calls are TRBV28 and TRBJ2-5, with a tentative D call TRBD1 (5 bases). The CDR3 length is 13 residues. Germline loops: CDR1 MDHEN, CDR2 SYDVKM. Trimming stripped 2 bases from V and 2 bases from J, with 6 bases between. The CDR3 spells CASSLQGQETQYF. The CDR3 coding sequence is TGTGCCAGCAGTTTACAGGGTCAAGAGACCCAGTACTTC.

This chain uses TRBV7-3 with TRBJ1-5; D call uncertain. This CDR3 contains 13 residues. Per germline, CDR1 SGHTA and CDR2 FQGTGA. V was shortened by 2 bases and J by 4 bases, with 6 bases between the two germline ends. The CDR3 reads CASSLSGNQPQHF. DNA of the CDR3: TGTGCCAGCAGCTTATCGGGGAATCAGCCCCAGCATTTT.

This clone was counted a single time. The CDR3 loop is CASSVGSGAGDQPQHF. Written as DNA, the CDR3 is TGTGCCAGCAGCGTAGGATCAGGGGCGGGTGATCAGCCCCAGCATTTT. The genes are TRBV9 and TRBJ1-5, with a weak D call TRBD1 (6 bases). The V gene lost 0 bases and the J gene lost 5 bases, with 15 bases spanning the gap. CDR3 length: 16 amino acids. Germline V CDR1 and CDR2: SGDLS, YYNGEE. The full variable domain, with the rest looked up from reference TRBV9 and TRBJ1-5, is DSGVTQTPKHLITATGQRVTLRCSPRSGDLSVYWYQQSLDQGLQFLIQYYNGEERAKGNILERFSAQQFPDLHSELNLSSLELGDSALYFCASSVGSGAGDQPQHFGDGTRLSIL.

This rearrangement joins TRBV15 to TRBJ2-2; 8 positions agree with TRBD1. The CDR3 runs to 16 residues. Germline trimming cut 3 bases from V and 1 base from J; bases unmatched to any gene: 4. Germline lookup yields CDR1 LNHNV and CDR2 YYDKDF (reference sequence). The CDR3 reads CATSRTGARNTGELFF. The CDR3 DNA reads as TGTGCCACCAGCAGGACAGGGGCGCGGAACACCGGGGAGCTGTTTTTT.

The gene calls are TRBV29-1 and TRBJ1-1, with 7 bases that match TRBD1. Germline assignment: CDR1 SQVTM and CDR2 ANQGSEA. J was trimmed by 9 bases and V by 7 bases; bases with no gene match: 11. This CDR3 has 12 amino acids. As DNA, the CDR3 is TGCAGCGCTGGAGGGACAGAAGAAAAAGCTTTCTTT. This sequence encodes CSAGGTEEKAFF.

The chain carries TRBV27 and TRBJ1-4, with D perhaps TRBD1 (5 bases). The V gene's germline CDR1 is MNHEY and CDR2 SMNVEV (reference sequence). The CDR3 runs 14 residues. V was trimmed by 2 bases and J by 7 bases, leaving 11 bases between them. DNA of the CDR3: TGTGCCAGCAGTTTAGGGCAGGGCCGTGAAAAACTGTTTTTT. Its translation is CASSLGQGREKLFF.

J is TRBJ1-1 and V is TRBV19; D uncertain. Germline loops: CDR1 LNHDA, CDR2 SQIVND (reference sequence). V lost 2 bases and J 0 bases, leaving 7 bases between the germline ends. CDR3 length: 14 amino acids. CDR3 coding DNA: TGTGCCAGTAGTATAAGTGAAATGAACACTGAAGCTTTCTTT. It specifies CASSISEMNTEAFF.

The CDR3 here is CAISESIGRDKYNEQFF. The CDR3 DNA follows: TGTGCCATCAGTGAGTCGATTGGCAGGGATAAATACAATGAGCAGTTCTTC. The rearrangement links TRBV10-3 to TRBJ2-1; a weak D match, TRBD1 (5 bases). CDR1 ENHRY and CDR2 SYGVKD come from the germline V gene. The CDR3 extends over 17 amino acids. The V end was cut by 0 bases, the J end by 4 bases, with 16 bases between.

V and J are TRBV9 and TRBJ2-7; 13 positions agree with TRBD2. With V trimmed by 0 bases and J by 4 bases, 4 bases remained unmatched. Germline V CDR1 and CDR2: SGDLS, YYNGEE. This CDR3 contains 16 residues. This CDR3 reads CASSVGQTSGGYEQYF. CDR3 nucleotides: TGTGCCAGCAGCGTAGGACAGACTAGCGGGGGGTACGAGCAGTACTTC.

CDR3 in DNA: TGTGCCAGCAGCTTAGAGGACACCATGGGCAATGAGCAGTTCTTC. Its translation: CASSLEDTMGNEQFF. The chain employs TRBV11-3 and TRBJ2-1, with D maybe TRBD1 (5 bases). The V end lost 0 bases, the J end lost 6 bases, and 12 bases lay between the germline ends. The CDR3 spans 15 residues. Per germline, CDR1 SGHNT and CDR2 YENEEA.

The chain uses TRBV14 and TRBJ2-1; TRBD1 or TRBD2 may be the D gene (5 bases each). Between the trimmed V and J ends, which lost 2 bases and 5 bases, there was a span of 22 bases. Germline V lookup: CDR1 SGHDN, CDR2 FVKESK. The CDR3 runs to 18 residues. CDR3 nucleotide sequence: TGTGCCAGCAGCCAACCCCTTAGAGGGCCAGGGCCAAACAATGAGCAGTTCTTC. Encoded protein: CASSQPLRGPGPNNEQFF.

The CDR3 DNA reads as TGCGCCAGCAGCTTGGATGTTTTTGGGGAGCTGTTTTTT. As protein: CASSLDVFGELFF. The rearrangement links TRBV5-1 to TRBJ2-2, with D hard to call. This CDR3 has 13 residues. Trimming shortened V by 0 bases and J by 8 bases, and 8 bases separated the two germline ends. Germline V gene lookup returns CDR1 SGHRS and CDR2 YFSETQ.

CDR3 protein: CASSLRQGRQNEVSYEQYF. The CDR3 DNA is TGTGCCAGCAGTTTACGACAGGGCCGTCAGAACGAAGTATCCTACGAGCAGTACTTC. This sequence joins TRBV27 and TRBJ2-7, with 7 bases matching TRBD1. Germline loops: CDR1 MNHEY, CDR2 SMNVEV (reference sequence). This CDR3 comprises 19 residues. V was clipped by 2 bases and J by 1 base; unmatched bases: 17.

This clone is labeled medium-sized (0.01 to 0.1%). The chain links TRBV28 to TRBJ1-6; D unclear. The CDR3 is 16 residues long. Germline V gene data show CDR1 as MDHEN and CDR2 as SYDVKM. Trimming removed 2 bases from V and 0 bases from J, with 8 bases in between. CDR3: CASSLAESSYNSPLHF. CDR3 nucleotides: TGTGCCAGCAGTTTAGCAGAGAGCTCCTATAATTCACCCCTCCACTTT.

The chain joins TRBV3-1 (or the pseudogene TRBV3-2) to TRBJ1-5; a weak D match, TRBD1 (6 bases). Trimming pared 1 base from V and 2 bases from J, leaving 18 bases between. The V gene's germline CDR1 is LGHDT and CDR2 YNNKEL (reference sequence). The CDR3 length is 18 residues. The CDR3: CASSQGWGALSGNQPQHF. The CDR3 DNA reads as TGTGCCAGCAGCCAAGGCTGGGGGGCCCTGTCCGGCAATCAGCCCCAGCATTTT.

The sample holds a few counts of this clone. V gene TRBV7-6 combines with J gene TRBJ2-7; possibly TRBD1 for D (6 bases). This CDR3 is 15 amino acids long. Between the trimmed V and J ends, which lost 5 bases and 2 bases, there was a span of 16 bases. Germline V CDR1 and CDR2: SGHVS, FNYEAQ. CDR3 amino acids: CASSPGTQEPYEQYF. Here the CDR3 DNA reads TGTGCCAGCAGCCCCGGGACACAGGAACCCTACGAGCAGTACTTC.

The chain has TRBV9 and TRBJ2-1, with TRBD2 identical over 9 bases. This CDR3 contains 18 residues. V gave up 0 bases and J gave up 5 bases; unmatched junction bases: 12. Germline lookup yields CDR1 SGDLS and CDR2 YYNGEE. In DNA form, the CDR3 reads TGTGCCAGCAGCGTAGCTGCAGAGGCGGGAGGGCCCCACAATGAGCAGTTCTTC. As protein: CASSVAAEAGGPHNEQFF.

The genes are TRBV4-2 and TRBJ2-1; TRBD2 matches at 12 bases. The CDR3 is 15 residues long. Germline values: CDR1 LGHNA, CDR2 YNFKEQ. The V segment lost 0 bases and the J segment 7 bases; nucleotides outside the gene matches: 1. CDR3 in DNA: TGTGCCAGCAGCCAAGACCTAGCGGGGGGGAATGAGCAGTTCTTC. It is translated as CASSQDLAGGNEQFF.

As to this clone: Other DNA sequences within the sample encode an identical CDR3. The chain carries TRBV11-3 and TRBJ2-2, with D unresolved. V lost 0 bases, J lost 4 bases, and 3 bases lay in between. This CDR3 is built from 13 residues. CDR1 SGHNT and CDR2 YENEEA come from the germline V gene. CDR3 DNA: TGTGCCAGCAGCTTAGACTTCACCGGGGAGCTGTTTTTT. This encodes CASSLDFTGELFF.

V usage is TRBV7-9 and J usage is TRBJ1-1; D unresolved. Germline loops: CDR1 SEHNR, CDR2 FQNEAQ (reference sequence). This CDR3 contains 16 residues. The V end was cut by 0 bases, the J end by 1 base, with 12 bases between. The CDR3 nucleotides read TGTGCCAGCAGCTTAGCCCCCGGATCTTCGAACACTGAAGCTTTCTTT. As protein: CASSLAPGSSNTEAFF.

The chain has TRBV4-3 and TRBJ2-3; 8 positions agree with TRBD2. The germline V gene encodes CDR1 LGHNA and CDR2 YSLEER. CDR3 size: 15 residues. Trimming cost V 1 base and J 5 bases; bases outside gene matches: 5. The CDR3 nucleotides are TGCGCCAGCAGCCAAGCGACTAGCGTTAGAGATACGCAGTATTTT. Translated: CASSQATSVRDTQYF.